The 10 T cell receptor beta chains reported below all come from one sample, sequenced in a study of identical twins. MiXCR was run by TCRdb on the 5' RACE reads, yielding one entry per CDR3 protein. The sample comprises 200,000 to 250,000 distinct CDR3 sequences, 5.5% to 7.5% of which are singletons, and approximately 15% rests with the top ten. In addition, the sample was reused for a study of T cells expressing NK-cell markers.

The sequencing sample was made of CD8+ T cells sorted from blood. These receptors all stem from a woman between 18 and 29 years old in good health.

The chain joins TRBV20-1 to TRBJ2-7, with 10 nucleotides matching TRBD2. The CDR3 is 15 residues long. The V gene end was trimmed by 1 base and the J gene end by 0 bases; junction bases not matched to a gene: 3. The germline V gene encodes CDR1 DFQATT and CDR2 SNEGSKA (reference sequence). The CDR3 spells CSARVASGGSYEQYF. As DNA, the CDR3 is TGCAGTGCTAGAGTTGCTAGCGGGGGCTCCTACGAGCAGTACTTC.

The V gene is TRBV29-1, the J gene TRBJ2-5; 8 nucleotides line up with TRBD1. V gave up 5 bases and J gave up 3 bases; unmatched junction bases: 2. The CDR3 spans 12 residues. The V gene's germline CDR1 is SQVTM and CDR2 ANQGSEA. CDR3 amino acids: CSVPDREETQYF. In nucleotides, the CDR3 is TGCAGCGTTCCGGACAGGGAAGAGACCCAGTACTTC.

This clonotype was counted between two and nine times. This chain links TRBV6-5 with TRBJ2-1; the D gene is possibly TRBD2 (6 bases). From germline, CDR1 is MNHEY and CDR2 SVGAGI. The CDR3 covers 15 residues. Trimming took 0 bases from V and 8 from J, leaving 14 bases between them. CDR3 sequence (DNA): TGTGCCAGCAGTTACTCGACCGGGAGTGGGCATGAGCAGTTCTTC. Translation gives CASSYSTGSGHEQFF.

The J gene is TRBJ2-7, the V gene TRBV9; a possible D gene is TRBD1 (6 bases). There are 14 residues in the CDR3. Germline V gives CDR1 SGDLS, CDR2 YYNGEE. V lost 4 bases, J lost 5 bases, and 16 bases lay in between. The CDR3 loop reads CASSQGGTSHEQYF. As DNA, the CDR3 is TGTGCCAGCAGCCAAGGGGGTACATCCCACGAGCAGTACTTC.

This clonotype was counted a few times. The V gene is TRBV4-3, the J gene TRBJ2-1; TRBD1 might be the D (6 bases). The CDR3 covers 15 residues. The V end was cut by 5 bases, the J end by 6 bases, with 17 bases between. Germline V gene data show CDR1 as LGHNA and CDR2 as YSLEER. CDR3 sequence reads: CASSSLLGALNEQFF. The CDR3 region has the DNA TGCGCCAGCAGCTCCCTGCTGGGGGCTCTCAATGAGCAGTTCTTC.

This clonotype was picked up a small number of times. The chain employs TRBV12-3 or TRBV12-4 and TRBJ1-5, with TRBD1 matching 7 bases. The CDR3 is made up of 13 amino acids. The V and J ends lost 9 bases and 5 bases, in that order; junction bases with no gene match: 7. The DNA of the CDR3 is TGTGCCAGTACAGGGGTTTTATATCAGCCCCAGCATTTT. It specifies CASTGVLYQPQHF.

This clonotype was seen a few times. The CDR3 nucleotides read TGCAGTGGGTTGGGCCTAGCGGGGACTTCGAAGCAGTTCTTC. Translated, it gives CSGLGLAGTSKQFF. V is TRBV20-1 and J is TRBJ2-1, with 9 bases fitting TRBD2. This CDR3 comprises 14 residues. Germline assignment: CDR1 DFQATT and CDR2 SNEGSKA (reference sequence). The junction had 15 bases not matched to a gene; V was cut back by 7 bases and J by 11 bases.

The chain combines TRBV5-4 with TRBJ2-5; 7 nucleotides agree with TRBD2. Germline V gene lookup returns CDR1 SGHNT and CDR2 YYREEE (reference sequence). The CDR3 runs 15 residues. Trimming took 10 bases from V and 1 from J; bases not matched to a gene: 13. CDR3 in DNA: TGTGCCTCCACCCCCACCGGCGGGGGCCAAGAGACCCAGTACTTC. It is translated as CASTPTGGGQETQYF. The full variable domain, completed using reference TRBV5-4 and TRBJ2-5, is ETGVTQSPTHLIKTRGQQVTLRCSSQSGHNTVSWYQQALGQGPQFIFQYYREEENGRGNFPPRFSGLQFPNYSSELNVNALELDDSALYLCASTPTGGGQETQYFGPGTRLLVL.

This clonotype was recorded a few times. V and J are TRBV7-8 and TRBJ2-1; a weak D match, TRBD2 (5 bases). The germline V gene has CDR1 SGHVS and CDR2 FQNEAQ. V was pared by 2 bases and J by 3 bases, with 14 bases between. This CDR3 spans 16 amino acids. The CDR3 sequence is CASSLSNGEYYNEQFF. In DNA, the CDR3 is TGTGCCAGCAGCTTATCCAACGGGGAATACTACAATGAGCAGTTCTTC.

V usage is TRBV19 and J usage is TRBJ1-1; weak D call: TRBD1 (6 bases). CDR1 is LNHDA and CDR2 is SQIVND in the germline V gene (reference sequence). The CDR3 loop spans 14 amino acids. The V and J ends lost 7 bases and 3 bases respectively, with 15 bases between them. CDR3 in amino acids: CASKGRGRDTEAFF. The CDR3 nucleotides are TGTGCCAGTAAGGGCAGGGGCAGAGACACTGAAGCTTTCTTT.